The sequence of this T cell receptor (beta chain) was determined in a study of cytomegalovirus exposure and HLA in healthy donors. PCR amplification relied on 60 Vbeta primers (plus 13 Jbeta primers). Profiling relied on immunoSEQ multiplex PCR, and the TCRdb table lists in-frame clones only, not all of them. Here the sample spans 100,000 to 150,000 clones, roughly 76% being singletons. This clone was seen more than once but under ten times. Germline CDR1 is SNHLY and CDR2 is FYNNEI. The CDR3 is 14 residues long. Germline trimming cut 6 bases from V and 7 bases from J; bases unmatched to any gene: 9. V is TRBV2 and J is TRBJ1-5, with TRBD1 matching 7 bases. Sequencing used PBMCs. This clonotype was sampled from an older woman in good health and CMV-seropositive. CDR3 region: CASRDRLDGQPQHF. The CDR3 DNA follows: TGTGCCAGCAGGGACAGGTTGGATGGCCAGCCCCAGCATTTT.